A selection of T cell receptor beta chains follows, all from one sample in a study of Graves' ophthalmopathy and Graves' hyperthyroidism. TCRdb reanalysed the multiplex PCR reads using MiXCR and keeps one entry per CDR3 protein. The table includes about 1.2 million distinct CDR3 sequences, 36% detected once. Material for sequencing was peripheral blood or thyroid tissue (not recorded which). Every receptor here comes from an adult man with Graves' hyperthyroidism. The CDR3 runs from the conserved cysteine through the conserved F or W. A D gene is named only where the DNA matches it firmly. Size is stated for part of the rows, as once, few or many counts, or as a class when the clone is expanded.

>.|.|TRBV10-3|TRBJ1-5
CATEPTVGKSNQPQHF
TGTGCCACGGAACCAACAGTCGGTAAAAGCAATCAGCCCCAGCATTTT
>TRBD1|many|TRBV7-8|TRBJ1-2
CASSTRTGGGFYGYTF
TGTGCCAGCAGCACAAGGACAGGGGGCGGTTTCTATGGCTACACCTTC
>TRBD1|once|TRBV7-9|TRBJ2-7
CASSGGQGEISYEQYF
TGTGCCAGCAGCGGAGGACAGGGGGAGATCTCCTACGAGCAGTACTTC
>.|.|TRBV25-1|TRBJ2-7
CASSFWQSTYEQCF
TGTGCCAGCAGTTTCTGGCAGAGTACCTACGAGCAGTGCTTC
>.|few|TRBV9|TRBJ1-5
CASSRYRDSNQHF
TGTGCCAGCAGCCGATACAGGGATAGCAATCAGCATTTT
>TRBD1|.|TRBV29-1|TRBJ1-2
CSDGTGIGYTF
TGCAGTGACGGGACAGGGATCGGCTACACCTTC
>TRBD1|.|TRBV6-5|TRBJ1-5
CAITGDRLSNQPQHF
TGTGCCATTACAGGGGACAGGCTCAGCAATCAGCCCCAGCATTTT
>.|many|TRBV5-1|TRBJ1-2
CASSPDRPNYGYTF
TGCGCCAGCAGTCCGGACCGACCTAACTATGGCTACACCTTC
>TRBD2|few|TRBV7-2|TRBJ2-2
CASSLEMAGGGTGELFF
TGTGCCAGCAGCTTAGAAATGGCGGGAGGAGGGACCGGGGAGCTGTTTTTT
>.|.|TRBV12-3/TRBV12-4|TRBJ2-2
CASIRVRNTGELFF
TGTGCCAGCATCCGAGTGAGGAACACCGGGGAGCTGTTTTTT
>TRBD1|many|TRBV5-1|TRBJ1-4
CASSSWTGNEKLFF
TGCGCCAGCAGCTCGTGGACAGGGAATGAAAAACTGTTTTTT
>TRBD1|.|TRBV6-2/TRBV6-3|TRBJ1-1
CASGDRLRGFF
TGTGCCTCAGGGGACAGGCTTCGGGGTTTCTTT
>.|.|TRBV20-1|TRBJ2-7
CSAKPLRAEGEQYF
TGCAGTGCTAAACCACTCCGGGCCGAGGGCGAGCAGTACTTC
>.|many|TRBV20-1|TRBJ1-5
CSGTFGGGRQPQHF
TGCAGTGGAACCTTTGGGGGGGGCAGGCAGCCCCAGCATTTT
>TRBD1|.|TRBV5-1|TRBJ2-1
CASSLTGGEQFF
TGCGCCAGCAGCTTAACAGGGGGTGAGCAGTTCTTC
>.|few|TRBV5-1|TRBJ2-5
CASSFGMTAQETQYF
TGCGCCAGCAGCTTTGGGATGACAGCCCAAGAGACCCAGTACTTC
>.|many|TRBV10-1|TRBJ2-2
CASRPYSTGELFF
TGCGCCAGCAGACCGTATAGCACCGGGGAGCTGTTTTTT
>TRBD1|.|TRBV2|TRBJ2-5
CASSGDREQETQYF
TGTGCCAGCAGTGGAGACAGGGAGCAAGAGACCCAGTACTTC
>TRBD2|.|TRBV2|TRBJ2-5
CASSDSMEREWLGETQYF
TGTGCCAGCAGTGATTCAATGGAGCGGGAGTGGCTGGGAGAGACCCAGTACTTC
>.|.|TRBV7-9|TRBJ1-6
CASSRTDGSPLHF
TGTGCCAGCAGCAGAACGGATGGGTCACCCCTCCACTTT
>.|many|TRBV19|TRBJ1-1
CASSSQSGSTEAFF
TGTGCCAGTAGCTCACAGTCAGGTAGCACTGAAGCTTTCTTT
>TRBD1|few|TRBV4-1|TRBJ2-2
CASRPGTGRGGELFF
TGCGCCAGCAGACCCGGGACAGGGCGTGGCGGGGAGCTGTTTTTT
>.|many|TRBV7-2|TRBJ1-1
CASSLGPGMNTEAFF
TGTGCCAGCAGCTTAGGCCCGGGTATGAACACTGAAGCTTTCTTT
>TRBD1|.|TRBV10-3|TRBJ1-5
CASSETGGVETQHF
TGTGCCAGCAGTGAGACAGGGGGCGTAGAGACCCAGCATTTT
>.|few|TRBV10-3|TRBJ1-1
CASSHRVAENTEAFF
TGTGCCAGCAGTCATCGAGTGGCAGAGAACACTGAAGCTTTCTTT
>.|many|TRBV6-6|TRBJ2-7
CASRRLAYEQYF
TGTGCCAGCAGGAGACTAGCCTACGAGCAGTACTTC
>.|few|TRBV11-2|TRBJ2-5
CASSSPPNSETQYF
TGTGCCAGCAGCTCACCCCCTAACTCCGAGACCCAGTACTTC
>.|many|TRBV20-1|TRBJ1-5
CSARAGPGNQPQHF
TGCAGTGCTAGAGCGGGGCCTGGCAATCAGCCCCAGCATTTT
>.|.|TRBV5-6|TRBJ2-2
CASSFSLSDTGELFF
TGTGCCAGCAGCTTTTCACTTTCTGACACCGGGGAGCTGTTTTTT
>.|.|TRBV10-2|TRBJ1-1
CASSDRKTWDTEAFF
TGCGCCAGCAGTGATAGAAAGACCTGGGACACTGAAGCTTTCTTT
>TRBD1|few|TRBV5-1|TRBJ2-5
CASSIDRGVGETQYF
TGCGCCAGCAGCATAGACAGGGGGGTTGGAGAGACCCAGTACTTC
>.|once|TRBV15|TRBJ2-5
CASSVSLAGETQYF
TGTGCCAGCAGCGTATCGTTGGCGGGTGAGACCCAGTACTTC
>.|many|TRBV11-2|TRBJ2-5
CASRTSAETQYF
TGTGCCAGCAGGACAAGTGCAGAGACCCAGTACTTC
>.|many|TRBV29-1|TRBJ1-2
CSDVARYGYTF
TGCAGCGACGTGGCGCGCTATGGCTACACCTTC
>.|many|TRBV10-3|TRBJ2-2
CAISRSAPGNTGELFF
TGTGCCATCAGTCGAAGCGCCCCGGGGAACACCGGGGAGCTGTTTTTT
>TRBD2|many|TRBV7-2|TRBJ2-7
CASTGGLAGDRYEQYF
TGTGCCAGCACCGGGGGTCTAGCGGGTGATCGGTACGAGCAGTACTTC
>TRBD1|many|TRBV2|TRBJ1-5
CASSEQGAYQPQHF
TGTGCCAGCAGTGAACAGGGGGCTTATCAGCCCCAGCATTTT
>.|few|TRBV12-3/TRBV12-4|TRBJ1-4
CASSPYTNEKLFF
TGTGCCAGCAGTCCTTATACTAATGAAAAACTGTTTTTT
>.|many|TRBV11-2|TRBJ1-1
CASSRTGFTEAFF
TGTGCCAGCAGCCGTACTGGGTTCACTGAAGCTTTCTTT
>.|.|TRBV12-3/TRBV12-4|TRBJ1-1
CASSLMSVGTEAFF
TGTGCCAGCAGTTTAATGTCAGTGGGGACTGAAGCTTTCTTT
>.|many|TRBV10-3|TRBJ1-1
CAISEWGAGTEAFF
TGTGCCATCAGTGAATGGGGGGCGGGTACTGAAGCTTTCTTT
>.|many|TRBV6-5|TRBJ1-6
CASSSNNVGSPLHF
TGTGCCAGCAGTTCGAACAATGTCGGGTCACCCCTCCACTTT